This TCR beta chain was obtained from a study of shared clonotypes between healthy human individuals. Study information: Researchers assigned three CD4 naive, three CD4 memory, two CD8 naive and one CD8 memory plate to each donor.

Each subset's genomic DNA was split evenly across several immunoSEQ plates. Clones were sequenced by immunoSEQ multiplex PCR, and TCRdb holds only the in-frame ones, with some missing. The sample lists hundreds of thousands of clones; 90% to 96% were seen once. The donor cohort consisted entirely of Caucasian adults residing in Nashville, Tennessee. CDR3 length equals 15 residues. V lost 6 bases and J 7 bases, leaving 18 bases between the germline ends. Germline-derived CDR1 and CDR2 are KGHSH and LQKENI. Study-wide results and limits: The study found lower generation probabilities in non-shared clonotypes than in those shared by all four donors.

Comments on this clone: What it recognizes is unknown.

This chain links TRBV18 with TRBJ1-4; D perhaps matches TRBD1 (6 bases). The TCR originated in a woman aged 25 to 39 in good health. The sample consisted of naive CD4+ T cells sorted from blood. Subset: CD45RA+ positively selected. The CDR3 DNA sequence: TGTGCCAGCTCCGCTAACGGGGGCCTTTTTGAAAAACTGTTTTTT. This codes for CASSANGGLFEKLFF.